The 14 T cell receptor beta chains listed next were all sequenced from one sample in a study of cytomegalovirus exposure and HLA in healthy donors. The PCR used 60 Vbeta and 13 Jbeta primers. The assay was immunoSEQ multiplex PCR, and TCRdb's table has in-frame clones only and misses some. The sample yields about 100,000 clones, about 70% seen once. The specimen was PBMCs. The receptor source for this set is a woman aged 18-29 years in good health and CMV-seropositive.

The chain employs TRBV14 and TRBJ2-1, with 11 bases lining up with TRBD2. Looked up from germline, CDR1 is SGHDN and CDR2 is FVKESK. V lost 5 bases to trimming and J lost 6 bases; unmatched junction nucleotides: 6. The CDR3 is 15 residues long. Here the CDR3 DNA reads TGTGCCAGCAGCTTACTAGCGGGAGCAGCCAATGAGCAGTTCTTC. This gives the protein CASSLLAGAANEQFF. Using reference TRBV14 and TRBJ2-1 for the parts outside the CDR3, the full variable domain is EAGVTQFPSHSVIEKGQTVTLRCDPISGHDNLYWYRRVMGKEIKFLLHFVKESKQDESGMPNNRFLAERTGGTYSTLKVQPAELEDSGVYFCASSLLAGAANEQFFGPGTRLTVL.

The genes are TRBV6-5 and TRBJ2-7; 7 bases agree with TRBD1. The V gene's germline CDR1 is MNHEY and CDR2 SVGAGI. This CDR3 contains 14 residues. With V trimmed by 1 base and J by 7 bases, 7 bases remained unmatched. DNA for the CDR3: TGTGCCAGCAGTTACTGGGACAGTCCTACAGAGCAGTACTTC. It specifies CASSYWDSPTEQYF.

The genes are TRBV28 and TRBJ1-1; no firm D call. The CDR3 extends over 13 amino acids. V gave up 2 bases and J gave up 6 bases, with 10 bases separating them. Germline V gives CDR1 MDHEN, CDR2 SYDVKM. The CDR3 sequence: CASSLGVAAEAFF. The CDR3 bases are TGTGCCAGCAGTTTAGGTGTAGCAGCTGAAGCTTTCTTT. The full variable domain, completed using reference TRBV28 and TRBJ1-1, is DVKVTQSSRYLVKRTGEKVFLECVQDMDHENMFWYRQDPGLGLRLIYFSYDVKMKEKGDIPEGYSVSREKKERFSLILESASTNQTSMYLCASSLGVAAEAFFGQGTRLTVV.

CDR3 nucleotide sequence: TGCGCCAGCAGCCAAGACGACCTTAGCGGGAGCTCCTACAATGAGCAGTTCTTC. Protein sequence: CASSQDDLSGSSYNEQFF. The genes are TRBV4-3 and TRBJ2-1, with TRBD2 matching over 9 bases. CDR3 length: 18 residues. Germline V lookup: CDR1 LGHNA, CDR2 YSLEER. V lost 0 bases and J lost 0; bases outside the gene matches: 6.

V usage is TRBV6-4 and J usage is TRBJ2-3; D gene unclear. Trimming shortened V by 3 bases and J by 1 base, and 8 bases separated the two germline ends. CDR1 MRHNA and CDR2 SNTAGT come from the germline V gene. The CDR3 runs 14 residues. The CDR3 sequence: CASSEAPGTDTQYF. The CDR3 nucleotides are TGTGCCAGCAGTGAGGCCCCTGGCACAGATACGCAGTATTTT.

The chain has TRBV13 and TRBJ2-7; D is unclear. Trimming shortened V by 5 bases and J by 2 bases, and 16 bases separated the two germline ends. The CDR3 loop spans 15 amino acids. Germline CDR1 reads PRHDT; CDR2 reads FYEKMQ (reference sequence). Here the CDR3 DNA reads TGTGCCAGCAGCCCACTGCACCTACGCACCTACGAGCAGTACTTC. Its protein is CASSPLHLRTYEQYF.

The V gene is TRBV28, the J gene TRBJ2-7, with TRBD2 identical over 7 bases. This CDR3 is built from 11 residues. Unmatched junction bases numbered 2, after V lost 4 bases and J lost 8 bases. The germline gives CDR1 MDHEN, CDR2 SYDVKM. CDR3 loop: CASSSTSKQYF. In nucleotides, the CDR3 is TGTGCCAGCAGTTCGACTAGCAAGCAGTACTTC.

The chain recombines TRBV5-1 with TRBJ2-5, with 10 bases identical to TRBD1. With the DNA end fitting TRBJ2-7 better, the J assignment may be wrong. CDR1 and CDR2 (germline): SGHRS, YFSETQ. The CDR3 consists of 13 residues. CDR3 sequence (DNA): TGCGCCAGCAGCTGGACAGGGGGGTACGAGCAGTACTTC. Encoded protein: CASSWTGGYEQYF.

The chain employs TRBV28 and TRBJ1-5, with TRBD1 as a possible D gene (6 bases). Germline-derived CDR1 and CDR2 are MDHEN and SYDVKM. CDR3 length: 15 residues. Deletions cut 3 bases from V and 6 bases from J, with 15 bases between. The CDR3 nucleotides read TGTGCCAGCAGTTTTCCTACGATAGGGGGTCAGCCCCAGCATTTT. Its translation is CASSFPTIGGQPQHF. The complete variable domain, with remaining parts taken from reference TRBV28 and TRBJ1-5, reads DVKVTQSSRYLVKRTGEKVFLECVQDMDHENMFWYRQDPGLGLRLIYFSYDVKMKEKGDIPEGYSVSREKKERFSLILESASTNQTSMYLCASSFPTIGGQPQHFGDGTRLSIL.

The chain links TRBV5-6 to TRBJ1-6; D may be TRBD1 (5 bases). The CDR3 is 17 residues long. Germline V gene lookup returns CDR1 SGHDT and CDR2 YYEEEE. The germline V and J ends were trimmed by 5 bases and 0 bases, with 15 bases remaining between them. DNA of the CDR3: TGTGCCAGCAGGGAGGGGACGCAGAGCTCCTATAATTCACCCCTCCACTTT. Its protein is CASREGTQSSYNSPLHF. Using reference TRBV5-6 and TRBJ1-6 for the parts outside the CDR3, the full variable domain is DAGVTQSPTHLIKTRGQQVTLRCSPKSGHDTVSWYQQALGQGPQFIFQYYEEEERQRGNFPDRFSGHQFPNYSSELNVNALLLGDSALYLCASREGTQSSYNSPLHFGNGTRLTVT.

V is TRBV21-1 and J is TRBJ2-2; TRBD1, the table's D call, was not compared with the DNA. TRBV21-1 is labeled a pseudogene. This CDR3 is built from 15 residues. The CDR3 DNA sequence: TGTGCCAGCAGCCCCGGGACAGGGGACACCGGGGAGCTGTTTTTT. This sequence encodes CASSPGTGDTGELFF.

J is TRBJ2-5 and V is TRBV7-2; D gene uncertain. V lost 6 bases to trimming and J lost 4 bases, with 6 bases between them. Germline V lookup: CDR1 SGHTA, CDR2 FQGNSA. The length of the CDR3 is 11 residues. CDR3 amino acids: CASSFLETQYF. In DNA, the CDR3 is TGTGCCAGCAGTTTCCTAGAGACCCAGTACTTC.

The chain joins TRBV29-1 to TRBJ2-2; the match to TRBD1 covers 10 bases. The CDR3 length is 13 residues. Unmatched junction bases numbered 3, after V lost 5 bases and J lost 6 bases. CDR1 and CDR2 from the germline V gene are SQVTM and ANQGSEA. In DNA form, the CDR3 reads TGCAGCGTTAGGACAGGGGGTCCCGGGGAGCTGTTTTTT. As protein: CSVRTGGPGELFF.

The chain couples TRBV2 to TRBJ2-4; 9 bases agree with TRBD1. V shed 8 bases, J shed 6 bases, and the junction held 8 bases outside the gene matches. This CDR3 region has 14 residues. The germline CDR1 and CDR2 sequences are SNHLY and FYNNEI. CDR3 amino acids: CASPRDRDGNIQYF. The CDR3 DNA is TGTGCCAGCCCCCGGGACAGGGACGGAAACATTCAGTACTTC.